The clone carrying this T cell receptor (beta chain) was recorded many times. Its antigen is undetermined. The data were taken from a study of CD8 T cells in ankylosing spondylitis. General study points: A motif in TCR beta, a set of under ten highly homologous variants, appeared characteristic of ankylosing spondylitis blood.

The V end was cut by 0 bases, the J end by 5 bases, with 10 bases between. Germline V CDR1 and CDR2: LGHNA, YSLEER. This CDR3 spans 14 amino acids. Library preparation for TCR beta used quantitative 5'-RACE with molecular barcodes. One entry per CDR3 protein, called by TCRdb with MiXCR from the 5' RACE reads. The sample includes over 600,000 distinct CDR3 sequences, roughly 19% of them seen just once. Sequencing input: blood, either unsorted or a sorted T cell fraction (not recorded which). The V call is TRBV4-3, the J call TRBJ2-5; no reliable D call. This TCR was recovered from a male donor with ankylosing spondylitis. The CDR3: CASSQDRVGETQYF. DNA of the CDR3: TGCGCCAGCAGCCAAGATCGGGTTGGGGAGACCCAGTACTTC.